Below, 26 T cell receptor beta chains from the same sample are listed, as sequenced in a study of blood T cell repertoires in COVID-19. TCRdb keeps only in-frame clones here, not all; method: immunoSEQ multiplex PCR. The sample comprises roughly 140,000 clones, around three quarters of which are singletons, and 4.2% rests with the top ten. The sample was peripheral blood. Every receptor here comes from a man between 60 and 70 years old with acute or convalescent COVID-19.

The gene calls are TRBV30 and TRBJ1-1; 7 bases fit TRBD1. Germline V gene sequence: CDR1 GTSNPN, CDR2 SVGIG (reference sequence). The CDR3 totals 14 residues. Trimming cost V 2 bases and J 5 bases; bases outside gene matches: 8. In DNA form, the CDR3 reads TGTGCCTGGAGTTCAGACAGGGCGGGGACTGAAGCTTTCTTT. Translation: CAWSSDRAGTEAFF.

The V call is TRBV6-5, the J call TRBJ1-1; 8 positions match TRBD1. V shed 5 bases and J 5 bases; nucleotides not matched to a gene: 10. There are 15 residues in the CDR3. Germline lookup yields CDR1 MNHEY and CDR2 SVGAGI. The CDR3, as DNA: TGTGCCAGCAGTCGGGGCCCCACAGGGGGGACTGAAGCTTTCTTT. Its protein is CASSRGPTGGTEAFF.

The chain uses TRBV4-1 and TRBJ1-4; TRBD1 matches at 9 bases. V was pared by 1 base and J by 1 base, with 1 base of the junction left unmatched. Germline V gene lookup returns CDR1 MGHRA and CDR2 YSYEKL. The CDR3 is 16 amino acids. CDR3 in amino acids: CASSQGGQGTNEKLFF. Here the CDR3 DNA reads TGCGCCAGCAGCCAAGGGGGACAGGGAACTAATGAAAAACTGTTTTTT.

The chain employs TRBV5-5 and TRBJ2-7; D remains ambiguous. This CDR3 is 12 amino acids long. Trimming took off 0 bases at V and 3 bases at J, with 4 bases between the two ends. Germline V gene lookup returns CDR1 SGHKS and CDR2 YYEKEE (reference sequence). The CDR3 loop is CASSLGDYEQYF. The CDR3 coding sequence is TGTGCCAGCAGCTTGGGAGACTACGAGCAGTACTTC.

This chain uses TRBV27 with TRBJ1-2; 7 nucleotides match TRBD1. Germline assignment: CDR1 MNHEY and CDR2 SMNVEV (reference sequence). J was trimmed by 8 bases and V by 8 bases; bases with no gene match: 17. The CDR3 spans 15 residues. The CDR3 DNA is TGTGCCAGCTCCCCCACGACAGGGAAGAATGTAGGCTACACCTTC. Its protein product is CASSPTTGKNVGYTF.

The chain is built from TRBV5-6 and TRBJ1-5; no clear D. Deletions cut 0 bases from V and 1 base from J, with 5 bases between. CDR1 and CDR2 from the germline V gene are SGHDT and YYEEEE. The CDR3 is 14 amino acids. CDR3 region: CASSLERSNQPQHF. The CDR3 nucleotides read TGTGCCAGCAGCTTGGAGAGGAGCAATCAGCCCCAGCATTTT.

The genes are TRBV7-9 and TRBJ1-1, with D uncertain. CDR3 length equals 15 residues. With 1 base removed from V and 1 base from J, the gap between germline ends came to 10 bases. Germline loops: CDR1 SEHNR, CDR2 FQNEAQ (reference sequence). CDR3 amino acids: CASSLVRLENTEAFF. DNA of the CDR3: TGTGCCAGCAGCTTAGTTCGATTAGAGAACACTGAAGCTTTCTTT.

This chain uses TRBV7-9 with TRBJ2-1; 10 nucleotides line up with TRBD2. Per germline, CDR1 SEHNR and CDR2 FQNEAQ (reference sequence). Trimming took 3 bases from V and 7 from J; bases not matched to a gene: 3. The CDR3 contains 14 residues. CDR3 bases: TGTGCCAGCAGCTTTACTAGCGGGGCTAATGAGCAGTTCTTC. Its protein product is CASSFTSGANEQFF. The whole variable domain, filled in from reference TRBV7-9 and TRBJ2-1, reads DTGVSQNPRHKITKRGQNVTFRCDPISEHNRLYWYRQTLGQGPEFLTYFQNEAQLEKSRLLSDRFSAERPKGSFSTLEIQRTEQGDSAMYLCASSFTSGANEQFFGPGTRLTVL.

This rearrangement joins TRBV4-2 to TRBJ2-7; 9 positions agree with TRBD2. The V gene end was trimmed by 3 bases and the J gene end by 3 bases; junction bases not matched to a gene: 6. CDR3 length equals 15 residues. The germline V gene encodes CDR1 LGHNA and CDR2 YNFKEQ. The CDR3, as DNA: TGTGCCAGCAGCCAGATAGCGGGAGCGAGCTACGAGCAGTACTTC. Residues: CASSQIAGASYEQYF.

As DNA, the CDR3 is TGTGCCACCAGCAGAGGTGGCGGGAGGGGGGAAGCGACCCAGTACTTC. Its protein is CATSRGGGRGEATQYF. This chain connects TRBV15 to TRBJ2-5, with 9 positions matching TRBD2. Germline V CDR1 and CDR2: LNHNV, YYDKDF (reference sequence). Losses at the gene ends were 1 base for V and 7 bases for J; bases not matched to a gene: 10. The CDR3 has 16 residues.

The chain couples TRBV7-9 to TRBJ2-2; TRBD2 is a possible D gene (5 bases). The V gene lost 5 bases and the J gene lost 6 bases, with 13 bases spanning the gap. Germline V gives CDR1 SEHNR, CDR2 FQNEAQ (reference sequence). This CDR3 is 14 amino acids long. The CDR3 nucleotides read TGTGCCAGCAGCCTCGGGGAAATGGCCGGGGAGCTGTTTTTT. This gives the protein CASSLGEMAGELFF.

This chain joins TRBV2 and TRBJ2-1; TRBD2 aligns across 8 bases. The germline V gene has CDR1 SNHLY and CDR2 FYNNEI. The V and J ends lost 3 bases and 4 bases, in that order; junction bases with no gene match: 8. This CDR3 is built from 16 residues. The CDR3 DNA sequence: TGTGCCAGCAGTGACCTTAGCGGGACGTTGTACAATGAGCAGTTCTTC. Translated: CASSDLSGTLYNEQFF.

The chain recombines TRBV5-1 with TRBJ2-7, with TRBD2 matching 7 bases. J gave up 2 bases and V 9 bases, and 11 bases lay outside the gene matches. The CDR3 loop spans 14 amino acids. Germline lookup yields CDR1 SGHRS and CDR2 YFSETQ. The CDR3 DNA sequence: TGCGCCATCCCGTGGACTAGACGTCCCTACGAGCAGTACTTC. Translated, it gives CAIPWTRRPYEQYF. The full variable domain, completed using reference TRBV5-1 and TRBJ2-7, is KAGVTQTPRYLIKTRGQQVTLSCSPISGHRSVSWYQQTPGQGLQFLFEYFSETQRNKGNFPGRFSGRQFSNSRSEMNVSTLELGDSALYLCAIPWTRRPYEQYFGPGTRLTVT.

This chain links TRBV21-1 with TRBJ2-5; the D call of TRBD1 is as the table states it, not checked on the DNA. TRBV21-1 is classified as a pseudogene. This CDR3 spans 16 amino acids. DNA for the CDR3: TGTGCCAGCAGCAACCCTTCGGGACAGCGACAAGAGACCCAGTACTTC. Amino acid sequence: CASSNPSGQRQETQYF.

This chain's CDR3 is CASSVGQTLSTDTQYF. The CDR3 DNA reads TGTGCCAGCAGCGTAGGACAAACCTTAAGCACAGATACGCAGTATTTT. The chain combines TRBV9 with TRBJ2-3; D remains ambiguous. The CDR3 contains 16 residues. V was pared by 0 bases and J by 0 bases, with 11 bases between. CDR1 SGDLS and CDR2 YYNGEE come from the germline V gene.

The genes are TRBV12-3 or TRBV12-4 and TRBJ2-7; D remains unclear. The length of the CDR3 is 11 residues. Trimming cost V 2 bases and J 6 bases, with 5 bases left between them. CDR3 loop: CASSLYSEQYF. CDR3 sequence (DNA): TGTGCCAGCAGTTTATATAGCGAGCAGTACTTC.

This chain joins TRBV7-8 and TRBJ1-5; 9 bases are a match to TRBD1. J was trimmed by 7 bases and V by 6 bases; bases with no gene match: 25. CDR3 length equals 20 residues. Germline-derived CDR1 and CDR2 are SGHVS and FQNEAQ. CDR3 region: CASSSSGTGFTTGGFQPQHF. The CDR3 nucleotides are TGTGCCAGCAGTTCGTCCGGGACAGGGTTTACGACTGGCGGGTTCCAGCCCCAGCATTTT.

The V and J genes are TRBV6-6 and TRBJ1-1, with 10 positions matching TRBD1. V gave up 6 bases and J gave up 2 bases; unmatched junction bases: 9. The germline V gene has CDR1 MNHNY and CDR2 SVGAGI (reference sequence). The CDR3 loop spans 16 amino acids. The CDR3 DNA is TGTGCCAGCAGCCTTGGACAGGGGGTAGCAAACACTGAAGCTTTCTTT. Translated: CASSLGQGVANTEAFF.

The chain carries TRBV6-5 and TRBJ2-1; 14 nucleotides align to TRBD2. This CDR3 has 14 residues. J was trimmed by 7 bases and V by 5 bases; bases with no gene match: 1. Per germline, CDR1 MNHEY and CDR2 SVGAGI. The CDR3 coding sequence is TGTGCCAGCAGTCGACTAGCGGGAGGGAATGAGCAGTTCTTC. This translates into CASSRLAGGNEQFF.

In its sample, this clone was seen once. The J gene is TRBJ1-4, the V gene TRBV27; D gene uncertain. The CDR3 runs to 17 residues. V was cut by 6 bases and J by 4 bases, with 21 bases left in between. CDR1 is MNHEY, CDR2 SMNVEV, per germline (reference sequence). The CDR3 bases are TGTGCCAGCAGACCCGCTGGAGGGCCTAGGGTTAATGAAAAACTGTTTTTT. Its protein is CASRPAGGPRVNEKLFF.

V is TRBV25-1 and J is TRBJ1-2, with TRBD1 matching over 9 bases. The V and J ends lost 6 bases and 8 bases, in that order; junction bases with no gene match: 10. Germline CDR1 MGHDK, CDR2 SYGVNS. This CDR3 is built from 14 residues. The CDR3 DNA is TGTGCCAGCAGACCGGGACAGGGAGGACAGGGCTACACCTTC. Its protein product is CASRPGQGGQGYTF.

The chain combines TRBV10-2 with TRBJ2-2, with 10 positions matching TRBD1. The germline V gene has CDR1 WSHSY and CDR2 SAAADI. The CDR3 loop spans 15 amino acids. V lost 4 bases and J lost 5; bases outside the gene matches: 4. CDR3 sequence reads: CASSVDRGNTGELFF. The CDR3 DNA follows: TGCGCCAGCAGTGTGGACAGGGGGAATACCGGGGAGCTGTTTTTT.

The chain uses TRBV6-2 or TRBV6-3 and TRBJ2-7; TRBD2 agrees at 10 bases. V was pared by 5 bases and J by 3 bases, with 4 bases of the junction left unmatched. CDR1 is MNHEY, CDR2 SVGEGT, per germline. The CDR3 is made up of 14 amino acids. CDR3 in amino acids: CASSRAGGIYEQYF. The CDR3 region has the DNA TGTGCCAGCAGTCGAGCGGGAGGGATCTACGAGCAGTACTTC.

V gene TRBV5-3 combines with J gene TRBJ2-7; 7 bases line up with TRBD1. TRBV5-3 is an open reading frame, and its role is uncertain. J was trimmed by 4 bases and V by 0 bases; bases with no gene match: 13. This CDR3 spans 17 amino acids. In DNA form, the CDR3 reads TGTGCCAGAAGCTTGGTTATCGACAGGGAGAGTTTGTACGAGCAGTACTTC. It is translated as CARSLVIDRESLYEQYF.

The chain combines TRBV7-6 with TRBJ2-7; 12 nucleotides agree with TRBD2. Losses at the gene ends were 3 bases for V and 5 bases for J; bases not matched to a gene: 5. The CDR3 extends over 15 amino acids. Germline CDR1 and CDR2: SGHVS and FNYEAQ. Here the CDR3 DNA reads TGTGCCAGCAGCTTGACTAGCGGGAGTTTCGACGAGCAGTACTTC. Its protein is CASSLTSGSFDEQYF.

The V and J genes are TRBV6-5 and TRBJ2-7, with a tentative D call TRBD2 (5 bases). This CDR3 has 15 residues. Germline V CDR1 and CDR2: MNHEY, SVGAGI. The ends were cut back, 0 bases at V and 2 bases at J, with 11 bases in the middle. Here the CDR3 reads CASSYSAGKAYEQYF. CDR3 nucleotide sequence: TGTGCCAGCAGTTACTCGGCCGGGAAGGCCTACGAGCAGTACTTC.